This T cell receptor (beta chain) appears in the sequencing data of a study of T cell clusters in autoimmune cytopenias. The wider study: Per sample, median TRB depth was about 48,000 reads, yielding a median roughly 2,000 distinct clonotypes. Whole-study findings and limits: Active autoimmune hepatitis patients had roughly 3-fold fewer exclusive TRB clusters than healthy donors. The T cell clusters came from computational analysis alone and lack functional validation. Primary autoimmune cytopenia patients seemingly lacked the physiological T cell clusters found in healthy donors.

CDR1 and CDR2 from the germline V gene are MNHEY and SVGAGI. The CDR3 consists of 11 residues. TRB rearrangements were amplified by touch-down multiplex PCR with mixed TRB-A/B primers. TCRdb reprocessed the multiplex PCR reads, keeping one entry per CDR3 protein, no DNA. Its table lists about 6,800 distinct CDR3 sequences. Concerning this clonotype itself: Its antigen is not identified.

Some 40,000 genome equivalents of blood DNA were amplified for TRB. This chain joins TRBV6-5 and TRBJ1-1. The specimen was peripheral blood. The receptor comes from a human donor with an autoimmune cytopenia or autoimmune hepatitis (not recorded which). The CDR3: CASGRWTEAFF.